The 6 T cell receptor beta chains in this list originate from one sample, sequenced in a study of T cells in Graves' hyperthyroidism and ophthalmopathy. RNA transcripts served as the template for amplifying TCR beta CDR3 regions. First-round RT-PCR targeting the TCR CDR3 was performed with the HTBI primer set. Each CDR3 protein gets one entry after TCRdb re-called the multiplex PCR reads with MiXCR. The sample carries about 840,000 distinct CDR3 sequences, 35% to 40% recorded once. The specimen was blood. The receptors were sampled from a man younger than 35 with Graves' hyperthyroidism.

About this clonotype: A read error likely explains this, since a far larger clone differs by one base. The CDR3 reads CSSLGETQYF. DNA for the CDR3: TGCAGCTCCCTAGGGGAGACCCAGTACTTC. The chain uses TRBV29-1 and TRBJ2-5, with D unresolved. Trimming took off 8 bases at V and 5 bases at J, with 9 bases between the two ends. This CDR3 is built from 10 residues. Germline loops: CDR1 SQVTM, CDR2 ANQGSEA.

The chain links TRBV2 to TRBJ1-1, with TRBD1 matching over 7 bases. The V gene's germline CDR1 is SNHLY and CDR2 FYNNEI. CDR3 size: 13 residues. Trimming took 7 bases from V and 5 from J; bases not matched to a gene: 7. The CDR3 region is CASKPQGRTEAFF. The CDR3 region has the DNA TGTGCCAGCAAACCACAGGGGAGGACTGAAGCTTTCTTT.

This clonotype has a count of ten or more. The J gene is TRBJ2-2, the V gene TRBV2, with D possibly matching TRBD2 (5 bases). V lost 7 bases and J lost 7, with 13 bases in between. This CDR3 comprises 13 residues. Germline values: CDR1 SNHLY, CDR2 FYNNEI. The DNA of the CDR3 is TGTGCCAGCACCCCTCGGGGTGACGGGGAGCTGTTTTTT. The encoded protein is CASTPRGDGELFF.

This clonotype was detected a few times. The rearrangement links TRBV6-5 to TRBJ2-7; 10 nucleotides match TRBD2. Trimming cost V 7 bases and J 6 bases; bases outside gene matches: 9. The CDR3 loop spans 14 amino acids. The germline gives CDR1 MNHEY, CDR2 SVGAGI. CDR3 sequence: CASNQLAGLGEQYF. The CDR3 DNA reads TGTGCCAGCAACCAACTAGCGGGATTGGGCGAGCAGTACTTC.

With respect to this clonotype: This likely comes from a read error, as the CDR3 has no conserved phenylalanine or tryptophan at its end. The CDR3 nucleotides are TGCGCCAGCAGCTTACAGCTTAACACTGAAGCTTTCTAT. It yields the protein CASSLQLNTEAFY. V is TRBV5-1 and J is TRBJ1-1; D ambiguous. The CDR3 consists of 13 residues. Trimming took 2 bases from V and 2 from J, leaving 7 bases between them. CDR1 is SGHRS and CDR2 is YFSETQ in the germline V gene.

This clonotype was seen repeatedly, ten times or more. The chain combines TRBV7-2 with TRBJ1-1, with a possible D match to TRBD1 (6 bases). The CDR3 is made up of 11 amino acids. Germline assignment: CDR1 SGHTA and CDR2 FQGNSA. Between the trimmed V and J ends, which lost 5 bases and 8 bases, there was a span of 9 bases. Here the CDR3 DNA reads TGTGCCAGCAGCCCAGACAGGGAAGCTTTCTTT. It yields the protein CASSPDREAFF.